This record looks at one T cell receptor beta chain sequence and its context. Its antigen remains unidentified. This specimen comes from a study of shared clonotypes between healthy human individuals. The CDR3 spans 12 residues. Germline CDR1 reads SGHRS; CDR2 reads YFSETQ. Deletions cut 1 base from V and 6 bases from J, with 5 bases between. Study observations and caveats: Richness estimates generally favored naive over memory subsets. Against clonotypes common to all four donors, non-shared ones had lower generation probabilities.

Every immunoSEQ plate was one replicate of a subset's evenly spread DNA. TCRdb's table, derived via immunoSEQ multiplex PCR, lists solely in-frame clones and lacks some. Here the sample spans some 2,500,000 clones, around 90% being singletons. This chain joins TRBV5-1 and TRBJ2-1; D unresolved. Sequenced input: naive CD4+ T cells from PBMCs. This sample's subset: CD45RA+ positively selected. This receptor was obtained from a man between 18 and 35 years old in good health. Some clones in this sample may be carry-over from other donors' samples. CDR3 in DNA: TGCGCCAGCAGCTTGAACGTCAATGAGCAGTTCTTC. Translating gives CASSLNVNEQFF.